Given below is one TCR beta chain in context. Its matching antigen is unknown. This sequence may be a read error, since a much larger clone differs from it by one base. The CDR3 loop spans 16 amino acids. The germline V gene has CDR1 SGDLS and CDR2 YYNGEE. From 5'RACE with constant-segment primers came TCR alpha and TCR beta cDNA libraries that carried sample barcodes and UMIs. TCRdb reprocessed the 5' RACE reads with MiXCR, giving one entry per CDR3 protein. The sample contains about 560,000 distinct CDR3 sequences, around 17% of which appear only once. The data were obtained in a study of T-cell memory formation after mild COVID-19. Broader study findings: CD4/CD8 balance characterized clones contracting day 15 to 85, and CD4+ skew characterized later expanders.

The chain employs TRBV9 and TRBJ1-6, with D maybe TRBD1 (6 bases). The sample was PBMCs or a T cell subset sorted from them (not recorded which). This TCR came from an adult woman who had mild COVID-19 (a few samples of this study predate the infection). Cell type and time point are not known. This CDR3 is CAGSPRVGGFNSPLHF. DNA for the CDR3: TGTGCCGGCAGCCCACGGGTCGGGGGCTTTAATTCACCCCTCCACTTT.